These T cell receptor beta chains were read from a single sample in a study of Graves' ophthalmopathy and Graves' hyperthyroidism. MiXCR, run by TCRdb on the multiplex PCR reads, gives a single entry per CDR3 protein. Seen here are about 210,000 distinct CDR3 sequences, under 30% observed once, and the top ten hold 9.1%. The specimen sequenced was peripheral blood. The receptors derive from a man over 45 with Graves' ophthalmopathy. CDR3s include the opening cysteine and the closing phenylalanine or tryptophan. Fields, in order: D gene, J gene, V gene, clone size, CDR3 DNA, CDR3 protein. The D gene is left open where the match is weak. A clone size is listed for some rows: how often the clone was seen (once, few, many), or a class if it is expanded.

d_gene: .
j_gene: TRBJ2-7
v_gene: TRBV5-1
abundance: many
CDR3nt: TGCGCCAGCAGCTTAATTGGGGACGAGCAGTACTTC
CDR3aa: CASSLIGDEQYF

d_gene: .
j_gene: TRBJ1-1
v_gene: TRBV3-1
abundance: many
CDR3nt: TGTGCCAGCAGCCAGGGGGGAGGAGTGATGAACACTGAAGCTTTCTTT
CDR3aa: CASSQGGGVMNTEAFF

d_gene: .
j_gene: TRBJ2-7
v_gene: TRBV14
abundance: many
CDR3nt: TGTGCCAGCAGCCGCGATACGTTCCCAAGCTACGAGCAGTACTTC
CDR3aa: CASSRDTFPSYEQYF

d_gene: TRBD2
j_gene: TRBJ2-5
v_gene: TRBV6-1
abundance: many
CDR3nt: TGTGCCAGCAGCCGCACCGGGCTAGCGGGTCTAGAGACCCAGTACTTC
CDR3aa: CASSRTGLAGLETQYF

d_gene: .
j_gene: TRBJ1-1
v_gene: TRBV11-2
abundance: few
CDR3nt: TGTGCCAGCAGCCGAGGGTCAGGTCTGTCGAACACTGAAGCTTTCTTT
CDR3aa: CASSRGSGLSNTEAFF

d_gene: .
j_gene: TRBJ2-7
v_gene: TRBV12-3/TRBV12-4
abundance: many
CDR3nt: TGTGCCAGCAGAATGGGGACAATCTACGAGCAGTACTTC
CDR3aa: CASRMGTIYEQYF

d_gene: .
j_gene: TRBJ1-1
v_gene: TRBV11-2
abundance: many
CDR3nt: TGTGCCAGCAGCTTAGTAGGGAGGGACACTGAAGCTTTCTTT
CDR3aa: CASSLVGRDTEAFF

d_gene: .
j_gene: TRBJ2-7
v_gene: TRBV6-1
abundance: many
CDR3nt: TGTGCCAGCAGCGAAGTAGCTGGAGGGAGCTACGAGCAGTACTTC
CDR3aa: CASSEVAGGSYEQYF

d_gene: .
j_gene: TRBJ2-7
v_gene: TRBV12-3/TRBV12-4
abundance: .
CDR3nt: TGTGCCAGCAGCCCCTTAGGGGCAATCGGGGAGCAGTACTTC
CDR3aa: CASSPLGAIGEQYF

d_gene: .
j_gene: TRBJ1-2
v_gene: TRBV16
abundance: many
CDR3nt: TGTGCCAGCAGCACATCGGGCTCGGGGGGCTACACCTTC
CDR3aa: CASSTSGSGGYTF

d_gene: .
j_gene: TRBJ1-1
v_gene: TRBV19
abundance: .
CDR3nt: TGTGCCACCCAAAACCGGGGCCGAGTGAACACTGAAGCTTTCTTT
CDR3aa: CATQNRGRVNTEAFF

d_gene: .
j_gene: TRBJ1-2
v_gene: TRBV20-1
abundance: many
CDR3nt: TGCAGTGCTACCACTTTTAGACCGAATGGTGGCTACACCTTC
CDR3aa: CSATTFRPNGGYTF

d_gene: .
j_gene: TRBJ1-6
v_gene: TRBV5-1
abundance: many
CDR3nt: TGCGCCAGCAGCTTTCAGGAGAGGGGCTCACCCCTCCACTTT
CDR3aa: CASSFQERGSPLHF

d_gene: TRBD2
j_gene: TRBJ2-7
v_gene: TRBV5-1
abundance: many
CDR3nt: TGCGCCAGCAGCCTGGGGACTAGCGGGAGGACCTACGAGCAGTACTTC
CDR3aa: CASSLGTSGRTYEQYF

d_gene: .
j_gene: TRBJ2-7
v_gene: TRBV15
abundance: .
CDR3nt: TGTGCCACCAGCAGAGATCCCGCTGGATACGAGCAGTACTTC
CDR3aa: CATSRDPAGYEQYF

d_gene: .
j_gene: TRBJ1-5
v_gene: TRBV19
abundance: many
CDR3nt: TGTGCCAGTAGTATGTTGGACAGCTTTGAGCCCCAGCATTTT
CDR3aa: CASSMLDSFEPQHF

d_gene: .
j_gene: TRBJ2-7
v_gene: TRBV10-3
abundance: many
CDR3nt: TGTGCCATCACCCCGGGGGCCGACTCCTACGAGCAGTACTTC
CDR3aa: CAITPGADSYEQYF

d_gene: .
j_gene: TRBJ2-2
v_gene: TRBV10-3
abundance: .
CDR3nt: TGTGCCATCAGCGTCGGGGGAGGGGGTTCCGGGGAGCTGTTTTTT
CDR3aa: CAISVGGGGSGELFF

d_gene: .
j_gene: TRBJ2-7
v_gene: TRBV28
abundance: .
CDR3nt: TGTGCCAGCAGTCTCCCCGAGGACCCAAAGGAGCAGTACTTC
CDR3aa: CASSLPEDPKEQYF

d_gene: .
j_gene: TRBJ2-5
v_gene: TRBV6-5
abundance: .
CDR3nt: TGTGCCAGCAGTTACTCGTTCGTAGGAGGACAAGAGACCCAGTACTTC
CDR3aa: CASSYSFVGGQETQYF

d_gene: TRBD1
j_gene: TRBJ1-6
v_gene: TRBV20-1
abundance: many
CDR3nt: TGCAGTGCTAGATTGGACAGGAGCTCCTATAATTCACCCCTCCACTTT
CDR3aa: CSARLDRSSYNSPLHF

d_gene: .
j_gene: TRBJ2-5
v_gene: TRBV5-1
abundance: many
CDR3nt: TGCGCCAGCAGCTTGGAAGGGTGGCGTCAAGAGACCCAGTACTTC
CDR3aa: CASSLEGWRQETQYF

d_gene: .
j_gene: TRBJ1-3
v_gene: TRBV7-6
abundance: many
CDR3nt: TGTACCAGCAGCAATGGGATCGACTCTGGAAACACCATATATTTT
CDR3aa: CTSSNGIDSGNTIYF

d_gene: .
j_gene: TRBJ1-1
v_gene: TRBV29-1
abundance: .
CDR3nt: TGCAGCGTTGCTAAAGGGGGTAGCACTGAAGCTTTCTTT
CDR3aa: CSVAKGGSTEAFF

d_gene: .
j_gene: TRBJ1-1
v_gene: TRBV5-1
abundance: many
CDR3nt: TGCGCCAGCGGCATCCGCGGGGACACTGAAGCTTTCTTT
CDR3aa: CASGIRGDTEAFF

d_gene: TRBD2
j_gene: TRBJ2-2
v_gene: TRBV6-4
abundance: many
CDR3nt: TGTGCCAGCAAAAGGAGACGACTAGCGGGAGCTACTGAGGCCGGGGAGCTGTTTTTT
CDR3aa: CASKRRRLAGATEAGELFF

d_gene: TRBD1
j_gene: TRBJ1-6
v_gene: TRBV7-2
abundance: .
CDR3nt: TGTGCCAGCAGCCCCGGGCGACAGGGGTATAATTCACCCCTCCACTTT
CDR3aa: CASSPGRQGYNSPLHF

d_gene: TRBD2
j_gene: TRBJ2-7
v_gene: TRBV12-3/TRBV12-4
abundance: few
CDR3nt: TGTGCCAGCAGCCCCCGGGGACTAGCGTCCTACGAGCAGTACTTC
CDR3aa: CASSPRGLASYEQYF

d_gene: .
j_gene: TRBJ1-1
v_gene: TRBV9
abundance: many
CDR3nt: TGTGCCAGCAGCGTTGACGGCTCGGGTACTGAAGCTTTCTTT
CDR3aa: CASSVDGSGTEAFF

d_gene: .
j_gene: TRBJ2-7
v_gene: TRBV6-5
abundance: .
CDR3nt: TGTGCCAGCAGTTACGGGGGATTCCTCTACGAGCAGTACTTC
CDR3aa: CASSYGGFLYEQYF

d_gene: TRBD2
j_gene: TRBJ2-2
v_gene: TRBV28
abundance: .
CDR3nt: TGTGCCAGCAGTGTCCGACTAGCGGGAGGGACCGGGGAGCTGTTTTTT
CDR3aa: CASSVRLAGGTGELFF

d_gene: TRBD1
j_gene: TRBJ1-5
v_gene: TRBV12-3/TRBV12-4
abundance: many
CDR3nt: TGTGCCAGCAGTTTGGGACAGGGCCAGCCCCAGCATTTT
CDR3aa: CASSLGQGQPQHF

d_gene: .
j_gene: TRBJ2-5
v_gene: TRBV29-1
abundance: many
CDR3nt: TGCAGCGTTGTATGGACCACACAAGAGACCCAGTACTTC
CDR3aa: CSVVWTTQETQYF

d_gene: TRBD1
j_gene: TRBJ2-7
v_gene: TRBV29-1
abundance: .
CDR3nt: TGCAGCGTTGCTAGTTTCGACAGGGGCTACGAGCAGTACTTC
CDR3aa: CSVASFDRGYEQYF

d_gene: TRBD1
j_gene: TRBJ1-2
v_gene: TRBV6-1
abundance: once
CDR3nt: TGTGCCAGCAGCGATGCAAAGGGGGACCGGGACAGGTCGAACTATGGCTACACCTTC
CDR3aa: CASSDAKGDRDRSNYGYTF

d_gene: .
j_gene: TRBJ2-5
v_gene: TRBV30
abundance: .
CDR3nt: TGTGCCTGGGATAACGGGAAACGGGAGACCCAGTACTTC
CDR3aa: CAWDNGKRETQYF

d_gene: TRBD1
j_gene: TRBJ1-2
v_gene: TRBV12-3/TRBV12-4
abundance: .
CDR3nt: TGTGCCAGCAGTCTTAGGACAGGAGGTAGCGATGGCTACACCTTC
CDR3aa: CASSLRTGGSDGYTF

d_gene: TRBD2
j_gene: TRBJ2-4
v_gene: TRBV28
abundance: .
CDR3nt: TGTGCCAGCAGTTTCCAGCGGGAGGGCCGTCTAGCCAAAAACATTCAGTACTTC
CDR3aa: CASSFQREGRLAKNIQYF

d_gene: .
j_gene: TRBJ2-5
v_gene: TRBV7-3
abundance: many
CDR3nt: TGTGCCAGCAGCTTCGGAGGGTTAGGAGAGACCCAGTACTTC
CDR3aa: CASSFGGLGETQYF

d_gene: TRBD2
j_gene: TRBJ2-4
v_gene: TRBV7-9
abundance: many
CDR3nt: TGTGCCAGCAGCTTCGCCAGTCCGGGAGGGGAAAACATTCAGTACTTC
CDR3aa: CASSFASPGGENIQYF

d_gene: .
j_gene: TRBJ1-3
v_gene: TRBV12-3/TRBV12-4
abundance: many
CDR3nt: TGTGCCAGCAGTCAAGACGCGAACACCATATATTTT
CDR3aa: CASSQDANTIYF